The present entry profiles one TCR beta chain with its context. Data came from immunoSEQ multiplex PCR; TCRdb stores just in-frame clones and leaves some out. Found here are tens of thousands of clones, approximately 96% of them singletons; the top ten hold roughly 0.21%. This specimen comes from a study of technical replicates of blood from a handful of donors. Germline CDR1 is SQVTM and CDR2 is ANQGSEA. With 1 base removed from V and 0 bases from J, the gap between germline ends came to 12 bases. CDR3 length: 16 amino acids. V gene TRBV29-1 combines with J gene TRBJ2-2, with D perhaps TRBD2 (7 bases). This TCR was sampled from a human donor in good health. The sequenced material came from T cells isolated from PBMCs. The CDR3 here is CSVEGGGAPNTGELFF. The CDR3 DNA is TGCAGCGTTGAAGGAGGGGGGGCCCCGAACACCGGGGAGCTGTTTTTT.